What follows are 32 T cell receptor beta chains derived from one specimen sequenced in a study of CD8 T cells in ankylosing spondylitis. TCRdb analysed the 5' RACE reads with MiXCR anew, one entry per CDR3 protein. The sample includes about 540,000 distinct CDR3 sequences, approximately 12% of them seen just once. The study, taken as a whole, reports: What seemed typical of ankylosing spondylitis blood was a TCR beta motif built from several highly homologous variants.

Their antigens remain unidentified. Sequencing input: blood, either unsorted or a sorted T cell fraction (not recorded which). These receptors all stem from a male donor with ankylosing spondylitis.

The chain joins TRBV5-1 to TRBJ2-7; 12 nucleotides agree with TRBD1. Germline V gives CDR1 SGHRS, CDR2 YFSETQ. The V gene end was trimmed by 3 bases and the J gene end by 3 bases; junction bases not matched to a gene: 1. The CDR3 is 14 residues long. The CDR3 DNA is TGCGCCAGCAGCTGGGACAGGGGGCTCTACGAGCAGTACTTC. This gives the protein CASSWDRGLYEQYF.

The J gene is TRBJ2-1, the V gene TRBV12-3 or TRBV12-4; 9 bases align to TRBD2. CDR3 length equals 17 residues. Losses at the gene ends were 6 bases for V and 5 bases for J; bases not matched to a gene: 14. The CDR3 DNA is TGTGCCAGCAGCCCCAAAGCGGGAGGACCCTCTCACAATGAGCAGTTCTTC. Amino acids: CASSPKAGGPSHNEQFF.

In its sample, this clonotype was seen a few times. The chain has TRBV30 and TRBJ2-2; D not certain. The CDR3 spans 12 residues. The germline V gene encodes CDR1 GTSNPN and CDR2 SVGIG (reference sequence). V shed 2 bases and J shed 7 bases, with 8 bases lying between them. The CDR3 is CAWSIRSGELFF. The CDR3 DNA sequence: TGTGCCTGGAGTATAAGGAGCGGGGAGCTGTTTTTT.

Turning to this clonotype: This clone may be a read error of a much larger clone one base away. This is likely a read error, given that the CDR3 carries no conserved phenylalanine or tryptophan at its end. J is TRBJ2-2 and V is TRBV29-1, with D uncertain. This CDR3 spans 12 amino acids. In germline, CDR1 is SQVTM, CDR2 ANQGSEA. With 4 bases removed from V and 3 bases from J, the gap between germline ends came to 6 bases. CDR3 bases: TGCAGCGTTGTGCGTCACACCGGGGAGCTGTTTTCT. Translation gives CSVVRHTGELFS.

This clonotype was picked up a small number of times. The DNA for the CDR3 is TGTGCCAGCAGCTCCCGAGATGGCGGGAGGGCTAGCACAGATACGCAGTATTTT. Protein sequence: CASSSRDGGRASTDTQYF. The rearrangement links TRBV11-2 to TRBJ2-3; 9 nucleotides agree with TRBD2. Germline loops: CDR1 SGHAT, CDR2 FQNNGV. This CDR3 has 18 residues. J lost 0 bases, V lost 4 bases, and 11 bases had no gene match.

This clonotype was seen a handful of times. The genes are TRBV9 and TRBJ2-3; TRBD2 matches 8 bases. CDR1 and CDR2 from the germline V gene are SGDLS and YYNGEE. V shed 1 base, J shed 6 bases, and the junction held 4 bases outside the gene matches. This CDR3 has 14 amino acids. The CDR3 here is CASSVISGMDTQYF. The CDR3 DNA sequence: TGTGCCAGCAGCGTAATTAGCGGGATGGATACGCAGTATTTT.

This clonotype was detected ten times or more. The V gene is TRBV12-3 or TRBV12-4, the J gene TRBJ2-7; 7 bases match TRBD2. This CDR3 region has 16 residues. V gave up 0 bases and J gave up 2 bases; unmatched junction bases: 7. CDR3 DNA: TGTGCCAGCAGTTTAGCGCAGTCTAGCGGTCCCTACGAGCAGTACTTC. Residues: CASSLAQSSGPYEQYF.

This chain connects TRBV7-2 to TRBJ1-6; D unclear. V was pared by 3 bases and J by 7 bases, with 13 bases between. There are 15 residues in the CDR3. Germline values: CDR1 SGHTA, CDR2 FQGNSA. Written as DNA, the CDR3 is TGTGCCAGCAGCTTGCCTGGGGTGCGGAATTCACCCCTCCACTTT. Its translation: CASSLPGVRNSPLHF.

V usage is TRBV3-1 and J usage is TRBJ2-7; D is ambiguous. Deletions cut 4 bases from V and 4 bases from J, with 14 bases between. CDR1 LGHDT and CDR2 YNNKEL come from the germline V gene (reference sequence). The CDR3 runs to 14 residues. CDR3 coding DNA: TGTGCCAGCAGCCCGCGTAACCCGGAATACGAGCAGTACTTC. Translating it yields CASSPRNPEYEQYF.

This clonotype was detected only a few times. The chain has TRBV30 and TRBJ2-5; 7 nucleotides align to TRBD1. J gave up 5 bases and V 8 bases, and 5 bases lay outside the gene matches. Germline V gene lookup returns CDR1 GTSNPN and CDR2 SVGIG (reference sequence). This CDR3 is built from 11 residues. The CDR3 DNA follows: TGTGCCCGACAGGGCGGTGAGACCCAGTACTTC. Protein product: CARQGGETQYF.

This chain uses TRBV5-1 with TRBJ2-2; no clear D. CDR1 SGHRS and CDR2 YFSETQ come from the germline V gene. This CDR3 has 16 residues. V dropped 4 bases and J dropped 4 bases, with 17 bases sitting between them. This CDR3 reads CASSPSGLMGTGELFF. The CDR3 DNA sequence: TGCGCCAGCAGCCCTTCTGGGTTGATGGGCACCGGGGAGCTGTTTTTT.

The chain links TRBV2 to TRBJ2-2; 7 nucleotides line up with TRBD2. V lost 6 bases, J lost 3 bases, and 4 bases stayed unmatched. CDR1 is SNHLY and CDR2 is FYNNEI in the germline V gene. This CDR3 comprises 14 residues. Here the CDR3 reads CASRASGYTGELFF. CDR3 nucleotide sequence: TGTGCCAGCAGGGCTAGCGGCTACACCGGGGAGCTGTTTTTT.

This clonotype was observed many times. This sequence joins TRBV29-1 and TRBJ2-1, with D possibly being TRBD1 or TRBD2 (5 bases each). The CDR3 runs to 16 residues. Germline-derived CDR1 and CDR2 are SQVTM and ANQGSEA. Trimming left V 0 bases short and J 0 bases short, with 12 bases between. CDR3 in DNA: TGCAGCGTTGAAGATCGGGGCGGTAGCTCCTACAATGAGCAGTTCTTC. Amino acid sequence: CSVEDRGGSSYNEQFF.

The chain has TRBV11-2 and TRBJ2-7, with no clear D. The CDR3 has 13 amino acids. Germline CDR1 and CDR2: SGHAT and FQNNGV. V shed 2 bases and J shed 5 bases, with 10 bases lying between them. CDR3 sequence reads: CASSLWGNHEQYV. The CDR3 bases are TGTGCCAGCAGCTTATGGGGAAACCACGAGCAGTACGTC.

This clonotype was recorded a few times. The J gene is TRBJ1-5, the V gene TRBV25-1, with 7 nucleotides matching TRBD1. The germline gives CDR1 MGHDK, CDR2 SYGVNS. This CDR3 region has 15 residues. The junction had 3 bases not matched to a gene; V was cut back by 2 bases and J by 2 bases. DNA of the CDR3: TGTGCCAGCAGTGAACCCGGGACAGGCAATCAGCCCCAGCATTTT. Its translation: CASSEPGTGNQPQHF.

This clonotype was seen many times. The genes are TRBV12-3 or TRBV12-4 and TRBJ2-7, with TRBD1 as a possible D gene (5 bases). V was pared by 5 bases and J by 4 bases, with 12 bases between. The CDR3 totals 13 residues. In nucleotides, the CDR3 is TGTGCCAGCAGTGACAGTATCGGGTACGAGCAGTACTTC. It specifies CASSDSIGYEQYF.

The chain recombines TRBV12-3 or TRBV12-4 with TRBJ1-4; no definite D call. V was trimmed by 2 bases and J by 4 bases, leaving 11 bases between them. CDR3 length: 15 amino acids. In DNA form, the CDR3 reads TGTGCCAGCAGTTTAATGAGACATCTTAATGAAAAACTGTTTTTT. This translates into CASSLMRHLNEKLFF.

Here the CDR3 DNA reads TGTGCCAGCAGGCCTAGCGGGCACACCGGGGAGCTGTTTTTT. This codes for CASRPSGHTGELFF. The V call is TRBV27, the J call TRBJ2-2, with TRBD2 matching over 8 bases. CDR1 is MNHEY, CDR2 SMNVEV, per germline (reference sequence). This CDR3 comprises 14 residues. J lost 3 bases, V lost 6 bases, and 3 bases had no gene match.

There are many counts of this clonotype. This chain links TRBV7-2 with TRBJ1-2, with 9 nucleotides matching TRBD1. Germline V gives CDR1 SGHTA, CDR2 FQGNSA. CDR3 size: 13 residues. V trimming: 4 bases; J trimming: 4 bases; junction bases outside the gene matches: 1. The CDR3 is CASSSTGGYGYTF. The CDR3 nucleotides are TGTGCCAGCAGCTCGACAGGGGGCTATGGCTACACCTTC. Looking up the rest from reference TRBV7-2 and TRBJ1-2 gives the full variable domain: GAGVSQSPSNKVTEKGKDVELRCDPISGHTALYWYRQSLGQGLEFLIYFQGNSAPDKSGLPSDRFSAERTGGSVSTLTIQRTQQEDSAVYLCASSSTGGYGYTFGSGTRLTVV.

CDR3 amino acids: CSAPRTAYYEKLFF. CDR3 DNA sequence: TGCAGTGCTCCACGGACAGCATATTATGAAAAACTGTTTTTT. V gene TRBV20-1 combines with J gene TRBJ1-4; maybe TRBD1 (6 bases). The CDR3 length is 14 residues. The germline V and J ends were trimmed by 5 bases and 6 bases, with 16 bases remaining between them. Germline values: CDR1 DFQATT, CDR2 SNEGSKA (reference sequence).

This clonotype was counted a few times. CDR3 DNA: TGTGCCAGCAGTTCAGCCAGGCGTGGGGAGACCCAGTACTTC. Translation gives CASSSARRGETQYF. This chain links TRBV28 with TRBJ2-5, with D unclear. Trimming removed 4 bases at V and 5 bases at J, with 14 bases between. Germline lookup yields CDR1 MDHEN and CDR2 SYDVKM. The length of the CDR3 is 14 residues.

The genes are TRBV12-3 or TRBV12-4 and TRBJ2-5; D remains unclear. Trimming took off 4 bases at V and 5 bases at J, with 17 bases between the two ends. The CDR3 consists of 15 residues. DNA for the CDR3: TGTGCCAGCAGTTCCCTCGGATCTAGTTACGAGACCCAGTACTTC. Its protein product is CASSSLGSSYETQYF.

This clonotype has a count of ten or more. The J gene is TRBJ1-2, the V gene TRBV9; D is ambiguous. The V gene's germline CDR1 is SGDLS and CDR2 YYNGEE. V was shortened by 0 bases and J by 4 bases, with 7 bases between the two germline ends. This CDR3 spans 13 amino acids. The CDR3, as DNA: TGTGCCAGCAGCGTAGGCCAGCTCTATGGCTACACCTTC. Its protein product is CASSVGQLYGYTF.

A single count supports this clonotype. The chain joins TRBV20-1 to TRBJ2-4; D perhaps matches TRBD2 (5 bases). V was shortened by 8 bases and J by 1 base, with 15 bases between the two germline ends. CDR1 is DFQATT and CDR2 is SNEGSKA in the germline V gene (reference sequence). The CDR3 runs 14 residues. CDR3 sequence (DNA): TGCAGTTCCGGCAGGACTGTCGCCAAAAACATTCAGTACTTC. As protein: CSSGRTVAKNIQYF.

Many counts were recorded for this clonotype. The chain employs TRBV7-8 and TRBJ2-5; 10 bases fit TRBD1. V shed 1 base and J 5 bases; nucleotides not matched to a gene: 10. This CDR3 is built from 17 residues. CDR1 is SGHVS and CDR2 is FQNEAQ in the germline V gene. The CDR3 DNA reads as TGTGCCAGCAGCTTAGTCGGGACAGGGGCATTCGCGGAGACCCAGTACTTC. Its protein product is CASSLVGTGAFAETQYF.

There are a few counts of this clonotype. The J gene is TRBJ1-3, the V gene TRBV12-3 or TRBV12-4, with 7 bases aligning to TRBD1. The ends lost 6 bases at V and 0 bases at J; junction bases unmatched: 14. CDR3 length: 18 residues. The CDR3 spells CASRMGQTPSYSGNTIYF. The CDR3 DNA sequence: TGTGCCAGCAGGATGGGACAGACACCCTCTTACTCTGGAAACACCATATATTTT.

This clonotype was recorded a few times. Here the CDR3 reads CASSLRLGASEVAGELFF. For the CDR3, the DNA is TGTGCCAGCAGTTTAAGGCTAGGGGCTAGTGAGGTCGCCGGGGAGCTGTTTTTT. The chain links TRBV12-3 or TRBV12-4 to TRBJ2-2; the D gene is possibly TRBD1 (5 bases). V lost 2 bases to trimming and J lost 6 bases, with 22 bases between them. This CDR3 has 18 residues.

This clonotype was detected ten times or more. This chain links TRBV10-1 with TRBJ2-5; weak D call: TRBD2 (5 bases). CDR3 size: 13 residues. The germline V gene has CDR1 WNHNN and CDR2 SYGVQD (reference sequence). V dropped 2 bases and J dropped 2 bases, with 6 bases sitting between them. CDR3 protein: CASSEGLQETQYF. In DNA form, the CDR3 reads TGCGCCAGCAGTGAGGGACTTCAAGAGACCCAGTACTTC.

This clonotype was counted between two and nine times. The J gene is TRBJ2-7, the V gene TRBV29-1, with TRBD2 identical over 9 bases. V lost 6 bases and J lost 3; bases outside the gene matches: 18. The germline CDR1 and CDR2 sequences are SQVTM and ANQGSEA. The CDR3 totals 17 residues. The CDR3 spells CSVADWGASGAGYEQYF. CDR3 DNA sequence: TGCAGCGTGGCAGACTGGGGGGCTAGCGGGGCAGGCTACGAGCAGTACTTC.

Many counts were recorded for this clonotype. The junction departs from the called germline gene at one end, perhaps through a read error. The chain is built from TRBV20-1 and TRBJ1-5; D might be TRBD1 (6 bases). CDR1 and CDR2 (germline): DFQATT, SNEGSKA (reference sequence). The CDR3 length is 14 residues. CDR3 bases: TGCAGCGCTATAAGGGGGGATATGAATCAGCCCCAGCATTTT. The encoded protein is CSAIRGDMNQPQHF.

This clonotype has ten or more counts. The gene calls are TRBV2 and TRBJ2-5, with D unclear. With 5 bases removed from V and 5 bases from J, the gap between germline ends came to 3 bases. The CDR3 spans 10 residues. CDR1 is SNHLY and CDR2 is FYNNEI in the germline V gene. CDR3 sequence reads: CASSFETQYF. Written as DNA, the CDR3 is TGTGCCAGCAGTTTCGAGACCCAGTACTTC.

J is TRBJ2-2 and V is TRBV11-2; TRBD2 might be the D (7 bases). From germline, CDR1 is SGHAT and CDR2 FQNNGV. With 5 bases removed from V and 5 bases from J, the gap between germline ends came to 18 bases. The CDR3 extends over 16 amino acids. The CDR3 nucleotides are TGTGCCAGCAGCCGGGGGGCCCAGGGGTCGACCGGGGAGCTGTTTTTT. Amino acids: CASSRGAQGSTGELFF. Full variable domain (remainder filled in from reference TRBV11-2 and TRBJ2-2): EAGVAQSPRYKIIEKRQSVAFWCNPISGHATLYWYQQILGQGPKLLIQFQNNGVVDDSQLPKDRFSAERLKGVDSTLKIQPAKLEDSAVYLCASSRGAQGSTGELFFGEGSRLTVL.